The TCR beta chain under discussion was sequenced for a study of cytomegalovirus exposure and HLA in healthy donors. The donors belonged to the roughly 110-subject validation cohort, separate from the roughly 700-subject first cohort. Looked up from germline, CDR1 is MNHNS and CDR2 is SASEGT. The junction had 9 bases not matched to a gene; V was cut back by 6 bases and J by 5 bases. The CDR3 covers 14 residues. TCRdb keeps only in-frame clones here, not all; method: immunoSEQ multiplex PCR. The sample lists about 73,000 clones, 70% to 90% occurring once. This chain joins TRBV6-1 and TRBJ1-1; 7 bases match TRBD1. The sequenced material came from PBMCs. The TCR comes from a young woman in good health and CMV-seropositive. The CDR3 here is CASRGDRELTEAFF. Written as DNA, the CDR3 is TGTGCCAGCAGGGGCGACAGGGAATTGACTGAAGCTTTCTTT.